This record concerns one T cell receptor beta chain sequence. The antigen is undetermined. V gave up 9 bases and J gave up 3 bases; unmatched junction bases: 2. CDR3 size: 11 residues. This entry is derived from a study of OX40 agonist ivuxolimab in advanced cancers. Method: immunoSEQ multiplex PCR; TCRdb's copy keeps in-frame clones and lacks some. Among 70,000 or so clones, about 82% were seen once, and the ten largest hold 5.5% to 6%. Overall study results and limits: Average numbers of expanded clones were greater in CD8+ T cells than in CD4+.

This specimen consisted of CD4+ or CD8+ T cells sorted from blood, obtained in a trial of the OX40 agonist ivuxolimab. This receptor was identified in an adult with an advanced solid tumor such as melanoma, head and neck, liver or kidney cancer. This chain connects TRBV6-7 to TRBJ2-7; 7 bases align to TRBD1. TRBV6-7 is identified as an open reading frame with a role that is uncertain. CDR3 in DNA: TGTGCCAGACAGGGGAGCTACGAGCAGTACGTC. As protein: CARQGSYEQYV.